The clone carrying this T cell receptor (beta chain) was observed many times. The antigen remains unidentified. The TCR-sequenced patients were a few responders to pembrolizumab. This sample is drawn from a study of PD-1 blockade in mismatch repair-deficient tumors. Looking at the study overall: Patients had over 10 mismatch repair-deficient cancer types, all previously treated and progressing.

Sequencing was performed with immunoSEQ multiplex PCR; in TCRdb, only in-frame clones are kept and a portion is missing. The sample lists approximately 110,000 clones, more than 60% occurring once. The CDR3 length is 14 residues. The V and J ends lost 0 bases and 8 bases, in that order; junction bases with no gene match: 3. The germline CDR1 and CDR2 sequences are LGHNA and YSLEER. Overall study results and limits: Tumor-resident clones, often absent from pretreatment blood, expanded after pembrolizumab and then contracted.

The origin of this receptor is an adult with mismatch repair-deficient cancer. Material: peripheral blood, obtained approximately 60 weeks after starting pembrolizumab. This chain links TRBV4-3 with TRBJ2-1; 8 nucleotides line up with TRBD1. The CDR3 region is CASSQEQGADEQFF. The DNA of the CDR3 is TGCGCCAGCAGCCAAGAGCAGGGGGCGGATGAGCAGTTCTTC.